This T cell receptor (beta chain) was recorded in a study of Ad26.COV2.S vaccination and SARS-CoV-2 variants. In the study overall: Donor was assigned to the Ad26.COV2.S arm of trial COV1001. General study points: Whether participants received vaccine or placebo, their non-spike TCR breadth was similar. The authors reported substantial breadth in spike-specific CD8+ and CD4+ T cell responses after vaccination.

Sequenced by immunoSEQ multiplex PCR; TCRdb stores in-frame clones only, minus some. This table holds some 350,000 clones, roughly 88% found once. Regarding this clone: Its cognate antigen is unknown.

The treatment denotes: around 19 received Ad26.COV2.S at low or high dose, single or two shots; 5 received placebo; per-sample allocation not given. It was on day 63 after the first vaccine or placebo injection that samples were taken. Trimming removed 6 bases from V and 2 bases from J, with 10 bases in between. The CDR3 sequence is 13 residues long. CDR1 and CDR2 (germline): KGHSH, LQKENI. This TCR was recovered from a person aged 18-60 years who received the Ad26.COV2.S COVID-19 vaccine or a placebo. The genes are TRBV18 and TRBJ1-1, with D tentatively TRBD1 (5 bases). The sequences come from peripheral blood, collected in a trial of Ad26.COV2.S vaccine versus placebo. The CDR3 DNA reads as TGTGCCAGCTCTCTGACAGATAACACTGAAGCTTTCTTT. This gives the protein CASSLTDNTEAFF.